The 14 T cell receptor beta chains below come from one sample, sequenced in a study of cytomegalovirus exposure and HLA in healthy donors. The PCR used 60 Vbeta and 13 Jbeta primers. Profiling relied on immunoSEQ multiplex PCR, and the TCRdb table lists in-frame clones only, not all of them. This sample lists roughly 120,000 clones; its ten largest clones have about 2.5%. Sample: PBMCs. The origin of the receptors is a man aged 30 to 39 in good health and CMV-seronegative.

The chain links TRBV29-1 to TRBJ2-1, with 13 bases lining up with TRBD2. V lost 3 bases to trimming and J lost 5 bases; unmatched junction nucleotides: 7. The CDR3 spans 16 residues. CDR1 SQVTM and CDR2 ANQGSEA come from the germline V gene. CDR3 DNA: TGCAGCGTTGACCAACTAGCGGGAGGGAACAACAATGAGCAGTTCTTC. It specifies CSVDQLAGGNNNEQFF.

This chain links TRBV7-2 with TRBJ1-2; D perhaps matches TRBD1 (6 bases). The CDR3 consists of 13 residues. V lost 4 bases, J lost 4 bases, and 10 bases lay in between. CDR1 is SGHTA and CDR2 is FQGNSA in the germline V gene. The CDR3 DNA reads TGTGCCAGCAGCTCCGGACAGACCTATGGCTACACCTTC. This sequence encodes CASSSGQTYGYTF.

V is TRBV27 and J is TRBJ2-3; maybe TRBD1 (5 bases). V lost 5 bases, J lost 6 bases, and 15 bases lay in between. CDR1 and CDR2 (germline): MNHEY, SMNVEV (reference sequence). The CDR3 runs to 14 residues. The CDR3 loop is CASSHGQSKDTQYF. DNA of the CDR3: TGTGCCAGCAGTCACGGACAAAGCAAGGATACGCAGTATTTT.

This chain uses TRBV25-1 with TRBJ2-3, with TRBD1 matching over 7 bases. Germline V gene sequence: CDR1 MGHDK, CDR2 SYGVNS. CDR3 length: 16 residues. The ends lost 4 bases at V and 1 base at J; junction bases unmatched: 8. The CDR3 DNA reads TGTGCCAGCAGTGGGCACAGGGGTGGCGGCACAGATACGCAGTATTTT. Its protein product is CASSGHRGGGTDTQYF.

The chain couples TRBV27 to TRBJ2-1, with TRBD2 matching over 9 bases. Looked up from germline, CDR1 is MNHEY and CDR2 is SMNVEV (reference sequence). The CDR3 has 16 residues. Trimming cost V 0 bases and J 5 bases; bases outside gene matches: 5. CDR3 sequence (DNA): TGTGCCAGCAGTTTATCCACTAGCGGGCGAAACAATGAGCAGTTCTTC. The encoded protein is CASSLSTSGRNNEQFF.

The V call is TRBV19, the J call TRBJ2-7, with 8 bases matching TRBD1. Trimming took 4 bases from V and 0 from J; bases not matched to a gene: 5. The CDR3 is 15 residues long. Germline CDR1 is LNHDA and CDR2 is SQIVND (reference sequence). The CDR3 is CASSTRTGSSYEQYF. CDR3 bases: TGTGCCAGTAGTACTCGGACAGGGAGCTCCTACGAGCAGTACTTC.

The V and J genes are TRBV10-3 and TRBJ2-5; tentative D call: TRBD2 (7 bases). CDR1 ENHRY and CDR2 SYGVKD come from the germline V gene. This CDR3 spans 18 amino acids. This chain's CDR3 is CAAGGREELTHDQETQYF. For the CDR3, the DNA is TGTGCGGCTGGGGGCCGGGAGGAGTTAACCCACGACCAAGAGACCCAGTACTTC.

The V and J genes are TRBV9 and TRBJ2-3, with a possible D match to TRBD1 (6 bases). CDR1 is SGDLS and CDR2 is YYNGEE in the germline V gene. The CDR3 loop spans 16 amino acids. The V end lost 4 bases, the J end lost 0 bases, and 15 bases lay between the germline ends. CDR3 coding DNA: TGTGCCAGCAGCCCCGGGACATTACTCAGCACAGATACGCAGTATTTT. Translated: CASSPGTLLSTDTQYF.

This clone counts as medium-sized by frequency. The rearrangement joins TRBV6-1 to TRBJ1-3; unclear D gene. The V and J ends lost 3 bases and 4 bases respectively, with 10 bases between them. The germline CDR1 and CDR2 sequences are MNHNS and SASEGT. This CDR3 has 14 residues. This chain's CDR3 is CASSDAQRGNTIYF. Here the CDR3 DNA reads TGTGCCAGCAGTGATGCCCAGAGGGGAAACACCATATATTTT.

The genes are TRBV15 and TRBJ2-5; D is uncertain. TRBJ2-7 matches the DNA end more closely, so the J call is doubtful. The CDR3 is 12 residues long. Germline loops: CDR1 LNHNV, CDR2 YYDKDF (reference sequence). Written as DNA, the CDR3 is TGTGCCACCAGCAGCAACGTCTACGAGCAGTACTTC. Amino acids: CATSSNVYEQYF.

The chain employs TRBV19 and TRBJ2-1, with 7 bases fitting TRBD2. V gave up 6 bases and J gave up 4 bases; unmatched junction bases: 6. This CDR3 region has 14 residues. Germline assignment: CDR1 LNHDA and CDR2 SQIVND (reference sequence). CDR3 DNA sequence: TGTGCCAGTAGCTGGCTAGCGGATTACAATGAGCAGTTCTTC. Encoded protein: CASSWLADYNEQFF.

The chain uses TRBV10-3 and TRBJ2-7, with 11 bases fitting TRBD2. The germline CDR1 and CDR2 sequences are ENHRY and SYGVKD. The J segment lost 2 bases and the V segment lost 6 bases, leaving 0 bases of the junction unmatched. The CDR3 spans 13 residues. CDR3 region: CAIRGLAAYEQYF. CDR3 coding DNA: TGTGCCATCAGGGGACTAGCGGCCTACGAGCAGTACTTC.

The chain is built from TRBV7-8 and TRBJ2-7, with D possibly matching TRBD2 (7 bases). The CDR3 spans 16 residues. Trimming left V 1 base short and J 3 bases short, with 16 bases between. CDR1 is SGHVS and CDR2 is FQNEAQ in the germline V gene. The CDR3 DNA follows: TGTGCCAGCAGCTTAGAGAGTTGGGGGGGCAGCTACGAGCAGTACTTC. Translating gives CASSLESWGGSYEQYF.

The chain combines TRBV29-1 with TRBJ2-1; 10 nucleotides agree with TRBD2. The CDR3 runs to 16 residues. After removal of 1 base from V and 8 bases from J, the junction contained 11 bases not matched to a gene. The germline CDR1 and CDR2 sequences are SQVTM and ANQGSEA. CDR3 nucleotides: TGCAGCGTTGAAGGCAGCGTAGCGGGGGGTATCGATGAGCAGTTCTTC. Translated, it gives CSVEGSVAGGIDEQFF.